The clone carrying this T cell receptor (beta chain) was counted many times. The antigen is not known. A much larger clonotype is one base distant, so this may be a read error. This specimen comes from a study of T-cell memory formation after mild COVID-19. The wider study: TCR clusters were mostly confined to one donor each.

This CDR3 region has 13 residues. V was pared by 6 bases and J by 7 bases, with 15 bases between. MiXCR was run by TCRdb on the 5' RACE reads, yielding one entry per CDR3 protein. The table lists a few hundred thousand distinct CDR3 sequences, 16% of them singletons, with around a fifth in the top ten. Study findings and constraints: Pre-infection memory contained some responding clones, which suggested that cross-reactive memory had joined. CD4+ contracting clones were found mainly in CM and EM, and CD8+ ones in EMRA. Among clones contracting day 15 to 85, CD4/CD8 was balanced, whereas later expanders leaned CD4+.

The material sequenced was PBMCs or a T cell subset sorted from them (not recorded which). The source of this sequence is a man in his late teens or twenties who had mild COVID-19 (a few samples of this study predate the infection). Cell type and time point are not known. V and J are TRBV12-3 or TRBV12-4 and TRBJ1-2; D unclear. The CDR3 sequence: CASSQTPPGGYTF. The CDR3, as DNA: TGTGCCAGCAGCCAAACCCCCCCCGGTGGCTACACCTTC.